This entry concerns a single TCR beta chain. The sample belongs to a study of blood T cell repertoires in COVID-19. Study in general: Acute and convalescent COVID-19 samples came from the United States, Italy and Spain. PBMCs, B-cell-depleted T cells, or T cells were the source of the cDNA or gDNA that made up the material.

Germline CDR1 and CDR2: DFQATT and SNEGSKA (reference sequence). This CDR3 region has 17 residues. With V trimmed by 3 bases and J by 1 base, 11 bases remained unmatched. Study processing details: From reference gene primer amplification, estimates of nucleated cell counts were derived. Method: immunoSEQ multiplex PCR; TCRdb's copy keeps in-frame clones and lacks some. The DNA was the basis for D and trimming; V, J and clone size are from that table. Seen here are approximately 150,000 clones, around 87% observed once, and the top ten hold about 4%. The chain uses TRBV20-1 and TRBJ2-5; the match to TRBD2 covers 10 bases. Sequencing used peripheral blood. The receptor was derived from a woman in her sixties or seventies with active or convalescent COVID-19. CDR3 coding DNA: TGCAGTGCTAGTCCTACCCTTGAGCGGGGGGGCCAAGAGACCCAGTACTTC. It specifies CSASPTLERGGQETQYF.